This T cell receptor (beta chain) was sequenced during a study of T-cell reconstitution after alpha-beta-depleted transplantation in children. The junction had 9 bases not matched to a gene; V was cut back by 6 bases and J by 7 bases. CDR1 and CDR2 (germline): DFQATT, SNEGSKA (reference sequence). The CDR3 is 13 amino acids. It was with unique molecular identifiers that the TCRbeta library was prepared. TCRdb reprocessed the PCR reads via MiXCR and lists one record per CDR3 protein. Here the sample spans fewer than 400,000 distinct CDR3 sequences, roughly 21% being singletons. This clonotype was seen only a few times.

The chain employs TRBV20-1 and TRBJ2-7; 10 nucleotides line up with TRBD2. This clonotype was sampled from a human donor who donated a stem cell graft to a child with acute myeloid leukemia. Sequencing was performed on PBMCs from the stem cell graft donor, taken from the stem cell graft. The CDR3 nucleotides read TGCAGTGCCTCTCCTAGCGGGAGAGGAGAGCAGTACTTC. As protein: CSASPSGRGEQYF.